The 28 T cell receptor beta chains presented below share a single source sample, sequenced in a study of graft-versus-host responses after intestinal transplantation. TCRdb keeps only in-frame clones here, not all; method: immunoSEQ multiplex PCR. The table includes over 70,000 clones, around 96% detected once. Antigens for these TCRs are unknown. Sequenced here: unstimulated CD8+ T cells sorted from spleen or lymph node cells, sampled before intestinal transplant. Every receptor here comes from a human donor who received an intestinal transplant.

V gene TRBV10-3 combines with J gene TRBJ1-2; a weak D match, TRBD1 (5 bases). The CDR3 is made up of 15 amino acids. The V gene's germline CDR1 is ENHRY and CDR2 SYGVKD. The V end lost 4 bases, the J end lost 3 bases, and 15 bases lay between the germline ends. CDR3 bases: TGTGCCATCAGTGCGGTAGTCAGGGAATACTATGGCTACACCTTC. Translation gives CAISAVVREYYGYTF.

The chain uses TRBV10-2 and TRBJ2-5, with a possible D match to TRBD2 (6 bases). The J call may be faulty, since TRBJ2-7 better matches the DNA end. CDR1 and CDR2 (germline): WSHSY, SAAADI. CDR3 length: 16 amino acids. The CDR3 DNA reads TGCGCCAGCAGTGAGGAGTGGGGGGATATAGCCTACGAGCAGTACTTC. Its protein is CASSEEWGDIAYEQYF.

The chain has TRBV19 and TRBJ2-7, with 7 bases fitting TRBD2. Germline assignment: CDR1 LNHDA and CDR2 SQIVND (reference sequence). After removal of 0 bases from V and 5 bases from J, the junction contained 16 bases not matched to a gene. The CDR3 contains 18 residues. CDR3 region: CASSIDFLLGTNEDEQYF. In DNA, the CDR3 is TGTGCCAGTAGTATAGATTTTTTGTTGGGGACTAATGAGGACGAGCAGTACTTC.

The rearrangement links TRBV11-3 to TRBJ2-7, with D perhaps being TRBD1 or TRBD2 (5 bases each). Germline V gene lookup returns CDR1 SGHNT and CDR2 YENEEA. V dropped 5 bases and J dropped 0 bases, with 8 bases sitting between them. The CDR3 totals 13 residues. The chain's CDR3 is CASSEGSSYEQYF. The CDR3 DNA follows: TGTGCCAGCAGCGAGGGGAGCTCCTACGAGCAGTACTTC.

Here the CDR3 DNA reads TGTGCCATCGGAGGGACAGGCACCTATGGCTACACCTTC. Translated: CAIGGTGTYGYTF. The rearrangement links TRBV10-3 to TRBJ1-2; TRBD1 agrees at 8 bases. The V gene's germline CDR1 is ENHRY and CDR2 SYGVKD. Trimming removed 8 bases from V and 4 bases from J; junction bases left unmatched: 6. The CDR3 runs 13 residues.

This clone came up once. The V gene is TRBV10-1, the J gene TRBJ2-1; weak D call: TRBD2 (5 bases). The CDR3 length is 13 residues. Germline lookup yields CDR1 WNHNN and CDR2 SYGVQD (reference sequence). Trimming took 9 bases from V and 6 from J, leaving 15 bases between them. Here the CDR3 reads CASRPEGGNEQFF. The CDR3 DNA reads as TGCGCCAGTCGGCCTGAGGGCGGCAATGAGCAGTTCTTC.

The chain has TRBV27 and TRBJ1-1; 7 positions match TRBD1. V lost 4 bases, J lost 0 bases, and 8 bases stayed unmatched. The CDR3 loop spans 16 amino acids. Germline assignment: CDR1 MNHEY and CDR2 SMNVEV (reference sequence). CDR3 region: CASSSFQGGMNTEAFF. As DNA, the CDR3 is TGTGCCAGCAGTTCCTTCCAGGGGGGGATGAACACTGAAGCTTTCTTT.

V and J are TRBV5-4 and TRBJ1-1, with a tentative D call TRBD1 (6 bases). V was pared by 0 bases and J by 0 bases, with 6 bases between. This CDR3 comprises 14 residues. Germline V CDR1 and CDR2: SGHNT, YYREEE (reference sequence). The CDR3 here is CASSLDRVNTEAFF. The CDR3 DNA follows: TGTGCCAGCAGCTTGGACAGGGTGAACACTGAAGCTTTCTTT.

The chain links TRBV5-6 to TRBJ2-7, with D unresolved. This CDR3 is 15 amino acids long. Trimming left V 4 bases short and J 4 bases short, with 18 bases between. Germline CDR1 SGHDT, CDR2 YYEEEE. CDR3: CASSTNHDPWYEQYF. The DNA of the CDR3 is TGTGCCAGCAGCACCAACCATGACCCTTGGTACGAGCAGTACTTC.

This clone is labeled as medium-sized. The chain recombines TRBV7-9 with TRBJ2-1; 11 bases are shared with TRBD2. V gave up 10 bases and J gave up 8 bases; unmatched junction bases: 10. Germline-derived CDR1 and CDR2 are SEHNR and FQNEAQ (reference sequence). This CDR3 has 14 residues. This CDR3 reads CAIDRLAGGYEQFF. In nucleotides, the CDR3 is TGTGCCATCGATCGGCTAGCGGGAGGTTATGAGCAGTTCTTC.

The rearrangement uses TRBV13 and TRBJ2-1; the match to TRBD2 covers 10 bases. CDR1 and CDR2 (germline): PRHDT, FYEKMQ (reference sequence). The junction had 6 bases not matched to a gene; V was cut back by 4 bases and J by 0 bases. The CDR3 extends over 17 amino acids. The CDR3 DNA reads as TGTGCCAGCAGCTCCCGGACTAGCGGCTACTCCTACAATGAGCAGTTCTTC. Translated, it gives CASSSRTSGYSYNEQFF.

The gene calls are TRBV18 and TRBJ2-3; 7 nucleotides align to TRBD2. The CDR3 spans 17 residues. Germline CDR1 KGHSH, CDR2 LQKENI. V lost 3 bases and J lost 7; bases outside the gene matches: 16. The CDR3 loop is CASSPSTLLARDHTQYF. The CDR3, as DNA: TGTGCCAGCTCACCCTCTACCCTACTAGCGCGAGATCATACGCAGTATTTT.

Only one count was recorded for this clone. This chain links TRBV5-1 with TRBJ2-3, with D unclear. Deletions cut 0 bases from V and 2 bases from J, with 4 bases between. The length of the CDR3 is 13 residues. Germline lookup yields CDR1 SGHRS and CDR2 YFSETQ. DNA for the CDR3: TGCGCCAGCAGCTTGGAAAACACAGATACGCAGTATTTT. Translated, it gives CASSLENTDTQYF.

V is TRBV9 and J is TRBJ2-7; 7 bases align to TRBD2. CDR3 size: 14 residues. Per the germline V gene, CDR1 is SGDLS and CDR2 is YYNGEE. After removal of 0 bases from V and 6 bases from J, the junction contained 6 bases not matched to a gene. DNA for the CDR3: TGTGCCAGCAGCGTAGGGGCGGGAGTGGGCGAGCAGTACTTC. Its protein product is CASSVGAGVGEQYF.

CDR3 protein: CASRTGDGYTF. The CDR3 nucleotides are TGTGCCTCTAGGACAGGGGACGGCTACACCTTC. The V gene is TRBV30, the J gene TRBJ1-2; 9 nucleotides agree with TRBD1. The V segment lost 7 bases and the J segment 8 bases; nucleotides outside the gene matches: 5. Germline V lookup: CDR1 GTSNPN, CDR2 SVGIG (reference sequence). This CDR3 has 11 residues.

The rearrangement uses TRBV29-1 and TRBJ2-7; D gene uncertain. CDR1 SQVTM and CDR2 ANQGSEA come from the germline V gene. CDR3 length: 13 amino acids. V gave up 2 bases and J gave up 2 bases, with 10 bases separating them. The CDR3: CSVERDGAYEQYF. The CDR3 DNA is TGCAGCGTTGAACGTGACGGAGCCTACGAGCAGTACTTC.

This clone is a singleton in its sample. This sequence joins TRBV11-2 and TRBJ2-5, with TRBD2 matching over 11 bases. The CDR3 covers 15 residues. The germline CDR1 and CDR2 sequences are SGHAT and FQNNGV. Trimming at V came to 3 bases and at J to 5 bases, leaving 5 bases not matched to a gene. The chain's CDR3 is CASSFSGRADETQYF. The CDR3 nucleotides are TGTGCCAGCAGCTTTAGCGGGAGGGCCGATGAGACCCAGTACTTC.

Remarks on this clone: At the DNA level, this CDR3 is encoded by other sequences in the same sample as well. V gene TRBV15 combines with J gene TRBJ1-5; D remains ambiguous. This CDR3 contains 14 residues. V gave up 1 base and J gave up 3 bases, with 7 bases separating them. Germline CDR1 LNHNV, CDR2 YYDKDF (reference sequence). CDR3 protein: CATSRATVNQPQHF. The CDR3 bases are TGTGCCACCAGCAGAGCCACAGTCAATCAGCCCCAGCATTTT.

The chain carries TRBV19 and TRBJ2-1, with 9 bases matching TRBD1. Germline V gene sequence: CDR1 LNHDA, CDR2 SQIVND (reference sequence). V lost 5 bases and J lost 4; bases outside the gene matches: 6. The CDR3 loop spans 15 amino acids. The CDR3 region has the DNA TGTGCCAGTAGTCATGGGACAGGGATATACAATGAGCAGTTCTTC. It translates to CASSHGTGIYNEQFF.

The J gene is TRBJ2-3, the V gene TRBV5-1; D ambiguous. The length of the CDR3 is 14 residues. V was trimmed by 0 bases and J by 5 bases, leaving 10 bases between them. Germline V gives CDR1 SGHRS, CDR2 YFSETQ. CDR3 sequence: CASSLEQALDTQYF. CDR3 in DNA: TGCGCCAGCAGCTTGGAACAAGCCCTAGATACGCAGTATTTT.

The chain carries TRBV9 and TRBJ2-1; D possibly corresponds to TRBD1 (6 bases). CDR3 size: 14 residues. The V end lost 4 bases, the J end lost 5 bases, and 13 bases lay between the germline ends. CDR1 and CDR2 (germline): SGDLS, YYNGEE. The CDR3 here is CASSPPDRHNEQFF. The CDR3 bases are TGTGCCAGCAGCCCCCCGGACAGACACAATGAGCAGTTCTTC.

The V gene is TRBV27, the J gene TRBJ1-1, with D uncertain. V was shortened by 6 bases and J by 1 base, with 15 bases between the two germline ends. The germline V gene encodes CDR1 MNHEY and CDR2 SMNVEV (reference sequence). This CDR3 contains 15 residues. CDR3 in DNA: TGTGCCAGCAGGCTAGGACCGCGAAGGAACACTGAAGCTTTCTTT. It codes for CASRLGPRRNTEAFF.

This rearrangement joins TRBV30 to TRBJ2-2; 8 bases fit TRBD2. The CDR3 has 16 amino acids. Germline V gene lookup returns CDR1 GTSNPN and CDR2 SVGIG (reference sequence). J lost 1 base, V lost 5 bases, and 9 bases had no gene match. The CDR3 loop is CAWEGGLALNTGELFF. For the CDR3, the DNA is TGTGCCTGGGAAGGAGGACTAGCTCTGAACACCGGGGAGCTGTTTTTT.

CDR3 residues: CASSLGGLLQYF. Here the CDR3 DNA reads TGCGCCAGCAGCTTGGGGGGGCTCCTTCAGTACTTC. The chain has TRBV5-1 and TRBJ2-4; possibly TRBD1 for D (6 bases). The CDR3 extends over 12 amino acids. With 0 bases removed from V and 11 bases from J, the gap between germline ends came to 9 bases. From germline, CDR1 is SGHRS and CDR2 YFSETQ.

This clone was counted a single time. The CDR3 nucleotides read TGTGCCAGGAGGTACAGGGTGGCCTCTCCGGGCGAGCAGTACTTC. This codes for CARRYRVASPGEQYF. V usage is TRBV7-9 and J usage is TRBJ2-7; possibly TRBD1 for D (6 bases). The CDR3 has 15 amino acids. Per the germline V gene, CDR1 is SEHNR and CDR2 is FQNEAQ (reference sequence). Deletions cut 9 bases from V and 6 bases from J, with 24 bases between.

CDR3 residues: CASTPDMGTYEQYF. The DNA for the CDR3 is TGTGCCAGCACCCCGGATATGGGGACCTACGAGCAGTACTTC. This rearrangement joins TRBV11-2 to TRBJ2-7, with unresolved D. This CDR3 is 14 amino acids long. Germline V lookup: CDR1 SGHAT, CDR2 FQNNGV. V was cut by 7 bases and J by 2 bases, with 15 bases left in between.

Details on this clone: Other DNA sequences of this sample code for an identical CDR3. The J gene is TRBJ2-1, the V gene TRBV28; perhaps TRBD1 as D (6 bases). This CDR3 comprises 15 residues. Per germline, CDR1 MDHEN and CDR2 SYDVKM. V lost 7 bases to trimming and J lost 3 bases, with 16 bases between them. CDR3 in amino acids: CASTIGQRHYNEQFF. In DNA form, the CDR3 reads TGTGCCAGCACTATAGGACAGAGGCACTACAATGAGCAGTTCTTC.

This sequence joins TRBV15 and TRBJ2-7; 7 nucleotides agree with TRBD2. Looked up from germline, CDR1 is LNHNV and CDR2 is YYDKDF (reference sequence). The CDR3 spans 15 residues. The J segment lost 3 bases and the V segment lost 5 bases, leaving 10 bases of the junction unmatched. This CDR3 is CATSFPSGNVYEQYF. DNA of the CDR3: TGTGCCACCAGCTTCCCCAGCGGGAACGTCTACGAGCAGTACTTC.